This T cell receptor (beta chain) originates from a study of identical twins. There are many counts of this clonotype. Its matching antigen is unknown. The study's findings and limits: Excess low generation probability was seen in twin-shared out-of-frame alpha sequences. Cross-sectional statistical analysis was relied on for the conclusions, without the same donors being followed.

A universal primer site was added by template switching, and unique molecular identifiers were carried by the cDNA. MiXCR, applied by TCRdb to the 5' RACE reads, yields one record per CDR3 protein. The profile covers approximately 260,000 distinct CDR3 sequences, with around 8% appearing a single time and less than 4% taken by the ten largest. CDR3 length equals 16 residues. V was shortened by 4 bases and J by 0 bases, with 13 bases between the two germline ends. CDR1 and CDR2 (germline): LGHNA, YSLEER. This same sample was also taken into another study, of yellow fever vaccine responses in identical twins.

Input material: CD8+ T cells sorted from blood. The rearrangement joins TRBV4-3 to TRBJ2-1; D is perhaps TRBD1 (6 bases). The sequence came from a woman aged 18-35 years in good health. CDR3 region: CASSPQVGASYNEQFF. In nucleotides, the CDR3 is TGCGCCAGCAGCCCGCAGGTGGGGGCCTCCTACAATGAGCAGTTCTTC.